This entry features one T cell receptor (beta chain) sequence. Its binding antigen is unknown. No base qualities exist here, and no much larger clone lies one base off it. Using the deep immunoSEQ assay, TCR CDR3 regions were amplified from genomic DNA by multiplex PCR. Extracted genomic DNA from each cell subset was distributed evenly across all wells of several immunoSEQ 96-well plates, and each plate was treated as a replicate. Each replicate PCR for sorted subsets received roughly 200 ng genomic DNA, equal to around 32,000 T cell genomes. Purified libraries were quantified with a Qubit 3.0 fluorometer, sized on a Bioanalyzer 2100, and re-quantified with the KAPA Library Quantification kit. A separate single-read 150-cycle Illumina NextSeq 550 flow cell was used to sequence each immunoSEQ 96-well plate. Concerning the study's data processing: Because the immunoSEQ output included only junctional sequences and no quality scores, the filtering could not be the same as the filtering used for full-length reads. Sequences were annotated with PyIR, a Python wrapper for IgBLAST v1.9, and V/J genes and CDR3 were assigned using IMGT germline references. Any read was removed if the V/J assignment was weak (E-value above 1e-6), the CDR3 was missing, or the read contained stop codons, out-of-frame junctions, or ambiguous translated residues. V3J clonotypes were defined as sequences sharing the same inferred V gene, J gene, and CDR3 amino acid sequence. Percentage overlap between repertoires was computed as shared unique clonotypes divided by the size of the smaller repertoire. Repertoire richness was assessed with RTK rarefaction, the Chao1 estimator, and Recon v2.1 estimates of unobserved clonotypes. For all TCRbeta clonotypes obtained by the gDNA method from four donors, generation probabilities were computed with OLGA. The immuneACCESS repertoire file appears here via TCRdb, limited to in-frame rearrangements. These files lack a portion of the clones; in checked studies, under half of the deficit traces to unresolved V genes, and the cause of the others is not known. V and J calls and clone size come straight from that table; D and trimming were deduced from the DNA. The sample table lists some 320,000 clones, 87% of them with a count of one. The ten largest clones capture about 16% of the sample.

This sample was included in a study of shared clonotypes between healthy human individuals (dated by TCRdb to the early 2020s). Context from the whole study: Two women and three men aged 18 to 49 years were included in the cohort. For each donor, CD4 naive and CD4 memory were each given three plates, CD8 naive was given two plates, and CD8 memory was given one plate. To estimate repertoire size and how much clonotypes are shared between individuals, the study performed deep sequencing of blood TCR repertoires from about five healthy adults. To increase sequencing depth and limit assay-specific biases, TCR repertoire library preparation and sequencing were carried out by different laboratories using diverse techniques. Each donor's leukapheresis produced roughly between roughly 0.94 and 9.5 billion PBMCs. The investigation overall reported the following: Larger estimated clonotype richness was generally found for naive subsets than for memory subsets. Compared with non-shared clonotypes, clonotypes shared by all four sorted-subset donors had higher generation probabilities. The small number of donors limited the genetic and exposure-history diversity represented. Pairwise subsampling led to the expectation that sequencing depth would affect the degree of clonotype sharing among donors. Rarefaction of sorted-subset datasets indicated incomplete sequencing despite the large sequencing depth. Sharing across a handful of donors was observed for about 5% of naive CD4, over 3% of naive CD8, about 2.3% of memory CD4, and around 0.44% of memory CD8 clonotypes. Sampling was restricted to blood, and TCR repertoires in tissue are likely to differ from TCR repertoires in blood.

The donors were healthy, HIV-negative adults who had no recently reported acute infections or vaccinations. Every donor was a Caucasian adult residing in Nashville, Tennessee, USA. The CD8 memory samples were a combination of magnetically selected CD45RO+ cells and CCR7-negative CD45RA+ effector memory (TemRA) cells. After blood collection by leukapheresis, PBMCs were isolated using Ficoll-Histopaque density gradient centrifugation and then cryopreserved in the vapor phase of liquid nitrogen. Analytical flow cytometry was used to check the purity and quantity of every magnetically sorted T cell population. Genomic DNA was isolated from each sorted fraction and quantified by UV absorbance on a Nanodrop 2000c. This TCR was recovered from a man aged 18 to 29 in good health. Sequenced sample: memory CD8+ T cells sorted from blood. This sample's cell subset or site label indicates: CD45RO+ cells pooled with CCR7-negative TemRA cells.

The CDR3 region: CASSVPDYGYTF. Here is the DNA: TGTGCCAGCAGCGTTCCAGACTATGGCTACACCTTC. The V gene is TRBV9 and the J gene is TRBJ1-2, with the D gene not clear enough to name. The germline V gene sets CDR1 to SGDLS and CDR2 to YYNGEE. V lost 2 bases and J lost 3 bases; the stretch between them is 5 bases long. The CDR3 numbers 12 residues from cysteine through phenylalanine. Only the CDR3 portion is preserved as DNA: 36 bases, with reading frame beginning at the first base.